This T cell receptor beta chain was recovered during a study of tumor-infiltrating lymphocytes in primary liver carcinoma. Broader study findings: Merely about 7-25% of top clones occurred in all five tumor regions.

The length of the CDR3 is 16 residues. The input was approximately 500 ng total RNA; TCR beta cDNA was made from it with a constant-region primer. What produced the TCR beta libraries was three nested multiplex PCR rounds using slightly modified ARM-PCR. With TRBV1-TRBV30 forward primers and a C-beta reverse primer, the first two PCR rounds were run for approximately 10 cycles each. TCRdb analysed the multiplex PCR reads with MiXCR anew, one entry per CDR3 protein. The sample consists of roughly 91,000 distinct CDR3 sequences, 69% of them appearing once. Concerning this clonotype itself: The antigen is undetermined. The junction departs from germline at one end; a sequencing error may be responsible.

Co-extracted RNA and DNA came from about 19-30 mg of unsorted bulk tissue. Surgery removed the patients' primary liver carcinoma. The sequence came from a woman aged 60-75 years with primary liver carcinoma and hepatitis B virus infection. V and J are TRBV12-3 or TRBV12-4 and TRBJ1-4, with D maybe TRBD1 (5 bases). Sequencing was done on a sample of liver tumor tissue from sampling region 5. Regarding subset: tumor region T5, tumor centre. CDR3 sequence: CASSLGQGIPGEKLLF. CDR3 nucleotide sequence: TGTGCCAGCAGTTTGGGGCAGGGTATCCCAGGTGAAAAACTGCTTTTT.